What follows is one TCR beta chain and its context. Its antigen is as yet unknown. The treatment: oral pan-JAK inhibitor, 5-10 mg twice daily. The source of the sample is a study of CD8+ T cells in alopecia areata. Study-wide background: For the treated group, dosing was oral tofacitinib at 5 to 10 mg twice daily.

Extracted RNA was reverse transcribed, and the resulting cDNA served as sequencing template. Sequencing was performed with immunoSEQ multiplex PCR; in TCRdb, only in-frame clones are kept and a portion is missing. This sample has 150,000 to 200,000 clones, with about three fifths found just once. Study-wide findings and caveats: Relative to normal scalp, lesional scalp, especially alopecia totalis/universalis, showed higher clonality. Whereas mice showed it more clearly, TCR sharing across patients was murkier, possibly because of HLA. With one nonresponder, baseline CD8+ expansion's link to response remains uncertain.

V dropped 6 bases and J dropped 2 bases, with 14 bases sitting between them. This CDR3 has 14 amino acids. Germline-derived CDR1 and CDR2 are SGHRS and YFSETQ. This specimen consisted of CD4+ T cells sorted from blood, obtained between weeks 49 and 50, from a patient treated with tofacitinib. This receptor was identified in a human donor with alopecia areata. This chain uses TRBV5-1 with TRBJ1-1; TRBD1 is a possible D gene (5 bases). CDR3 sequence reads: CASISGLDNTEAFF. The CDR3 DNA reads as TGCGCCAGCATCTCGGGACTCGACAACACTGAAGCTTTCTTT. Full variable domain (outside the CDR3, taken from reference TRBV5-1 and TRBJ1-1): KAGVTQTPRYLIKTRGQQVTLSCSPISGHRSVSWYQQTPGQGLQFLFEYFSETQRNKGNFPGRFSGRQFSNSRSEMNVSTLELGDSALYLCASISGLDNTEAFFGQGTRLTVV.